The 28 T cell receptor beta chains below come from one sample, sequenced in a study of T cells in localized non-small cell lung cancer (dated by TCRdb to the early 2020s). Library preparation was by the immunoSEQ multiplex PCR assay. As stored in TCRdb, this immuneACCESS dataset retains in-frame rearrangements with V and J assigned. A fraction of the clones does not appear; measured against another copy, unresolved V genes explain less than half of the discrepancy, and the remainder lacks a known reason. This sample has tens of thousands of clones in its table, and around nine tenths of those were observed once. 20% to 25% of the sample rests with the top ten. The material was peripheral blood, obtained before any cancer treatment. All receptors come from a woman aged 35-75 years with stage I squamous cell lung carcinoma.

The chain joins TRBV19 to TRBJ1-4; D may be TRBD1 (5 bases). Germline V gives CDR1 LNHDA, CDR2 SQIVND (reference sequence). Trimming shortened V by 6 bases and J by 8 bases, and 10 bases separated the two germline ends. CDR3 length: 12 residues. The CDR3 nucleotides are TGTGCCAGTAGGGTCCGGGGCGAAAAACTGTTTTTT. It codes for CASRVRGEKLFF.

The rearrangement joins TRBV27 to TRBJ2-7; possible D gene TRBD1, 5 bases. Trimming shortened V by 3 bases and J by 3 bases, and 12 bases separated the two germline ends. CDR3 length equals 14 residues. Per the germline V gene, CDR1 is MNHEY and CDR2 is SMNVEV (reference sequence). CDR3 bases: TGTGCCAGCAGTTTCCAGGGAAGAAGCTACGAGCAGTACTTC. Protein: CASSFQGRSYEQYF.

Comments on this clone: A read error may produce the germline difference seen at one junction end. V usage is TRBV6-5 and J usage is TRBJ1-3; D might be TRBD1 (5 bases). The length of the CDR3 is 16 residues. Germline V CDR1 and CDR2: MNHEY, SVGAGI. CDR3: CASSYSYRGAGNTIYF. The CDR3, as DNA: TGTGCCAGCAGTTACTCGTACCGGGGCGCTGGGAACACCATATATTTT.

V usage is TRBV7-9 and J usage is TRBJ1-1, with D perhaps matching TRBD1 (5 bases). Germline V lookup: CDR1 SEHNR, CDR2 FQNEAQ (reference sequence). V lost 1 base to trimming and J lost 6 bases, with 18 bases between them. The CDR3 is 16 amino acids. CDR3 nucleotides: TGTGCCAGCAGCTTAGGCCCAGGGCGGGCGGTGCCTGAAGCTTTCTTT. Amino acid sequence: CASSLGPGRAVPEAFF.

This clone appeared once. V is TRBV9 and J is TRBJ1-6, with TRBD1 matching over 10 bases. Looked up from germline, CDR1 is SGDLS and CDR2 is YYNGEE. The CDR3 totals 15 residues. V trimming: 4 bases; J trimming: 8 bases; junction bases outside the gene matches: 6. CDR3 nucleotides: TGTGCCAGCAGCCCCCAAGGACAGGGGGATTCACCCCTCCACTTT. It is translated as CASSPQGQGDSPLHF.

In its sample, this clone was seen a few times. This chain links TRBV9 with TRBJ1-1, with 7 bases identical to TRBD1. Germline V gene sequence: CDR1 SGDLS, CDR2 YYNGEE. The V gene end was trimmed by 4 bases and the J gene end by 6 bases; junction bases not matched to a gene: 6. The CDR3 spans 13 residues. CDR3 DNA: TGTGCCAGCAGCCAGGGGGGGGCTGCTGAAGCTTTCTTT. Protein product: CASSQGGAAEAFF.

Only one count was recorded for this clone. The V and J genes are TRBV5-1 and TRBJ1-5; D not certain. The V end lost 4 bases, the J end lost 0 bases, and 5 bases lay between the germline ends. The CDR3 covers 13 residues. The germline V gene has CDR1 SGHRS and CDR2 YFSETQ. CDR3 protein: CASSAGSNQPQHF. The CDR3 coding sequence is TGCGCCAGCAGCGCGGGTAGCAATCAGCCCCAGCATTTT.

The V and J genes are TRBV2 and TRBJ2-7; 7 bases agree with TRBD1. CDR3 size: 12 residues. V shed 8 bases, J shed 2 bases, and the junction held 3 bases outside the gene matches. Germline CDR1 is SNHLY and CDR2 is FYNNEI. Written as DNA, the CDR3 is TGTGCCAGCGACAGGGATACCTACGAGCAGTACTTC. It translates to CASDRDTYEQYF.

V gene TRBV7-8 combines with J gene TRBJ1-1, with D possibly matching TRBD1 (6 bases). This CDR3 has 16 amino acids. The germline gives CDR1 SGHVS, CDR2 FQNEAQ. The germline V and J ends were trimmed by 1 base and 4 bases, with 16 bases remaining between them. In DNA, the CDR3 is TGTGCCAGCAGCTTAGAAGAGAGTCAGGGGAGCACTGAAGCTTTCTTT. Protein sequence: CASSLEESQGSTEAFF.

This clone was counted a single time. The V gene is TRBV27, the J gene TRBJ2-7, with D uncertain. Germline V lookup: CDR1 MNHEY, CDR2 SMNVEV (reference sequence). V lost 3 bases and J 0 bases, leaving 9 bases between the germline ends. This CDR3 comprises 14 residues. CDR3 sequence: CASSFRFSSYEQYF. DNA for the CDR3: TGTGCCAGCAGTTTCAGGTTTAGCTCCTACGAGCAGTACTTC.

The chain recombines TRBV14 with TRBJ1-6; 10 bases line up with TRBD1. CDR3 length: 16 amino acids. CDR1 is SGHDN and CDR2 is FVKESK in the germline V gene. Unmatched junction bases numbered 5, after V lost 2 bases and J lost 7 bases. The chain's CDR3 is CASSQFRDRGNSPLHF. The CDR3 DNA reads TGTGCCAGCAGCCAATTCCGGGACAGGGGAAATTCACCCCTCCACTTT. Variable domain in full (rest from reference TRBV14 and TRBJ1-6): EAGVTQFPSHSVIEKGQTVTLRCDPISGHDNLYWYRRVMGKEIKFLLHFVKESKQDESGMPNNRFLAERTGGTYSTLKVQPAELEDSGVYFCASSQFRDRGNSPLHFGNGTRLTVT.

The chain links TRBV5-1 to TRBJ1-6; possibly TRBD1 for D (5 bases). V was trimmed by 7 bases and J by 0 bases, leaving 11 bases between them. The length of the CDR3 is 15 residues. The germline gives CDR1 SGHRS, CDR2 YFSETQ. In nucleotides, the CDR3 is TGCGCCAGCCGCAGGACAAGCTCCTATAATTCACCCCTCCACTTT. It is translated as CASRRTSSYNSPLHF.

The chain couples TRBV6-5 to TRBJ1-6; weak D call: TRBD1 (5 bases). Germline V gene lookup returns CDR1 MNHEY and CDR2 SVGAGI. V was clipped by 0 bases and J by 9 bases, with 15 bases between them. The CDR3 has 16 amino acids. The CDR3 spells CASSYSLGASGSPLHF. The CDR3, as DNA: TGTGCCAGCAGTTACTCGCTCGGGGCATCTGGTTCACCCCTCCACTTT.

The chain links TRBV30 to TRBJ2-3; unclear D gene. Trimming shortened V by 1 base and J by 8 bases, and 16 bases separated the two germline ends. Germline CDR1 is GTSNPN and CDR2 is SVGIG (reference sequence). The length of the CDR3 is 14 residues. CDR3 coding DNA: TGTGCCTGGAGTGGCGCGGTCGAGGCTCCTACGCAGTATTTT. Translation gives CAWSGAVEAPTQYF.

In DNA, the CDR3 is TGTGCCAGCGCAGATAGCGGGGGCACAGATACGCAGTATTTT. This encodes CASADSGGTDTQYF. The chain has TRBV9 and TRBJ2-3, with TRBD2 matching over 8 bases. The CDR3 has 14 residues. The ends lost 7 bases at V and 1 base at J; junction bases unmatched: 5. Germline V gene data show CDR1 as SGDLS and CDR2 as YYNGEE.

This chain uses TRBV2 with TRBJ1-1; D is unresolved. The germline CDR1 and CDR2 sequences are SNHLY and FYNNEI. This CDR3 has 14 residues. The V and J ends lost 4 bases and 1 base respectively, with 10 bases between them. This CDR3 is CASSADSGNTEAFF. CDR3 nucleotide sequence: TGTGCCAGCAGTGCTGATTCGGGGAACACTGAAGCTTTCTTT.

J is TRBJ2-7 and V is TRBV18, with no clear D. Trimming shortened V by 3 bases and J by 5 bases, and 14 bases separated the two germline ends. The CDR3 totals 14 residues. Germline lookup yields CDR1 KGHSH and CDR2 LQKENI. The DNA of the CDR3 is TGTGCCAGCTCACCCCCCCGAAGTACCCACGAGCAGTACTTC. It codes for CASSPPRSTHEQYF.

This clone was seen a single time. The chain is built from TRBV5-1 and TRBJ1-3, with D tentatively TRBD1 (5 bases). The CDR3 covers 15 residues. Trimming cost V 1 base and J 4 bases, with 12 bases left between them. CDR1 SGHRS and CDR2 YFSETQ come from the germline V gene. CDR3 sequence: CASSLSQGGGNTIYF. DNA of the CDR3: TGCGCCAGCAGCTTGTCCCAGGGTGGAGGAAACACCATATATTTT.

For the CDR3, the DNA is TGTGCCAGCAGCGGACAGAACACCGGGGAGCTGTTTTTT. Translating gives CASSGQNTGELFF. The chain links TRBV13 to TRBJ2-2; D may be TRBD1 (5 bases). The CDR3 is 13 amino acids. V shed 5 bases and J shed 1 base, with 5 bases lying between them. CDR1 is PRHDT, CDR2 FYEKMQ, per germline (reference sequence). Filled out from reference TRBV13 and TRBJ2-2, the complete variable domain reads AAGVIQSPRHLIKEKRETATLKCYPIPRHDTVYWYQQGPGQDPQFLISFYEKMQSDKGSIPDRFSAQQFSDYHSELNMSSLELGDSALYFCASSGQNTGELFFGEGSRLTVL.

The chain links TRBV7-9 to TRBJ1-2; TRBD1 matches at 11 bases. Germline V CDR1 and CDR2: SEHNR, FQNEAQ (reference sequence). The ends lost 5 bases at V and 3 bases at J; junction bases unmatched: 8. The CDR3 consists of 16 residues. CDR3 DNA: TGTGCCAGCAGCGACCCGGGACAGGGGGAATACTATGGCTACACCTTC. It yields the protein CASSDPGQGEYYGYTF. The variable domain in full, with the rest retrieved from reference TRBV7-9 and TRBJ1-2, is DTGVSQNPRHKITKRGQNVTFRCDPISEHNRLYWYRQTLGQGPEFLTYFQNEAQLEKSRLLSDRFSAERPKGSFSTLEIQRTEQGDSAMYLCASSDPGQGEYYGYTFGSGTRLTVV.

The chain employs TRBV5-1 and TRBJ1-3; D not resolved. Germline assignment: CDR1 SGHRS and CDR2 YFSETQ. Trimming cost V 1 base and J 8 bases, with 13 bases left between them. The length of the CDR3 is 14 residues. The CDR3 reads CASSLREGPDTIYF. CDR3 sequence (DNA): TGCGCCAGCAGCTTGCGTGAGGGTCCCGACACCATATATTTT.

This clone has just one count. This chain links TRBV2 with TRBJ1-1; D perhaps matches TRBD1 (6 bases). Per germline, CDR1 SNHLY and CDR2 FYNNEI. V lost 4 bases to trimming and J lost 1 base, with 7 bases between them. This CDR3 is 13 amino acids long. As DNA, the CDR3 is TGTGCCAGCAGTGCGGACAGGAACACTGAAGCTTTCTTT. It encodes CASSADRNTEAFF. Variable domain in full (rest from reference TRBV2 and TRBJ1-1): EPEVTQTPSHQVTQMGQEVILRCVPISNHLYFYWYRQILGQKVEFLVSFYNNEISEKSEIFDDQFSVERPDGSNFTLKIRSTKLEDSAMYFCASSADRNTEAFFGQGTRLTVV.

Only one count was recorded for this clone. This chain uses TRBV5-1 with TRBJ1-2; D unresolved. The CDR3 is 14 amino acids. Trimming shortened V by 4 bases and J by 0 bases, and 10 bases separated the two germline ends. CDR1 is SGHRS and CDR2 is YFSETQ in the germline V gene. DNA of the CDR3: TGCGCCAGCAGCCCCGACTTATCTAACTATGGCTACACCTTC. The encoded protein is CASSPDLSNYGYTF.

This clone was seen more than once but under ten times. The chain links TRBV7-8 to TRBJ1-5, with 7 positions matching TRBD1. The length of the CDR3 is 21 residues. Trimming at V came to 1 base and at J to 0 bases, leaving 18 bases not matched to a gene. The germline CDR1 and CDR2 sequences are SGHVS and FQNEAQ. This chain's CDR3 is CASSLVVREGAGGYSNQPQHF. In nucleotides, the CDR3 is TGTGCCAGCAGCTTAGTGGTGAGGGAGGGGGCCGGGGGATATAGCAATCAGCCCCAGCATTTT.

The chain joins TRBV27 to TRBJ1-2; 9 bases are a match to TRBD1. The CDR3 covers 15 residues. Germline CDR1 MNHEY, CDR2 SMNVEV (reference sequence). V dropped 0 bases and J dropped 6; count of bases not matched to a gene: 5. The CDR3: CASSLSYRGRDGYTF. The CDR3 DNA is TGTGCCAGCAGTTTATCGTACAGGGGGCGCGATGGCTACACCTTC.

The chain couples TRBV19 to TRBJ1-5; D gene uncertain. Germline CDR1 LNHDA, CDR2 SQIVND (reference sequence). This CDR3 comprises 12 residues. The V end lost 2 bases, the J end lost 7 bases, and 6 bases lay between the germline ends. The CDR3 DNA follows: TGTGCCAGTAGTATACTCGGACAGCCCCAGCATTTT. It yields the protein CASSILGQPQHF.

V usage is TRBV5-6 and J usage is TRBJ2-1; D tentatively fits TRBD1 or TRBD2 (6 bases each). There are 15 residues in the CDR3. V dropped 0 bases and J dropped 3 bases, with 10 bases sitting between them. From germline, CDR1 is SGHDT and CDR2 YYEEEE. The CDR3 here is CASSLVGGIYNEQFF. The CDR3 coding sequence is TGTGCCAGCAGCTTGGTAGGGGGGATCTACAATGAGCAGTTCTTC.

V usage is TRBV28 and J usage is TRBJ1-1, with a weak D call TRBD1 (5 bases). The germline CDR1 and CDR2 sequences are MDHEN and SYDVKM. The ends were cut back, 3 bases at V and 0 bases at J, with 17 bases in the middle. This CDR3 is built from 17 residues. CDR3 nucleotide sequence: TGTGCCAGCAGTTTGGTGGGGGAAAGTTTAATGAACACTGAAGCTTTCTTT. It specifies CASSLVGESLMNTEAFF. Full variable domain (outside the CDR3, taken from reference TRBV28 and TRBJ1-1): DVKVTQSSRYLVKRTGEKVFLECVQDMDHENMFWYRQDPGLGLRLIYFSYDVKMKEKGDIPEGYSVSREKKERFSLILESASTNQTSMYLCASSLVGESLMNTEAFFGQGTRLTVV.